These 5 T cell receptor beta chains were all obtained from the same sample, sequenced in a study of T cells in Graves' hyperthyroidism and ophthalmopathy. What was amplified from RNA transcripts were TCR beta CDR3 regions. The TCR CDR3 was amplified in a first-round RT-PCR using the HTBI primer set. TCRdb fed the multiplex PCR reads into MiXCR, producing one record per CDR3 protein. The table records over 650,000 distinct CDR3 sequences, about 17% of them present only once. The sample consisted of blood. The receptors stem from a man younger than 30 with Graves' hyperthyroidism.

The table lists this clonotype with many counts. The V gene is TRBV20-1, the J gene TRBJ2-7, with D unclear. This CDR3 comprises 12 residues. Germline CDR1 DFQATT, CDR2 SNEGSKA (reference sequence). V was shortened by 2 bases and J by 0 bases, with 5 bases between the two germline ends. The chain's CDR3 is CSARTDSYEQYF. The CDR3 DNA is TGCAGTGCTAGAACAGACTCCTACGAGCAGTACTTC.

The rearrangement joins TRBV12-3 or TRBV12-4 to TRBJ1-6; tentatively, D is TRBD1 (5 bases). The CDR3 covers 14 residues. V dropped 5 bases and J dropped 8 bases, with 13 bases sitting between them. DNA for the CDR3: TGTGCCAGCAGTCGGTCCGGGGCCCATTCACCCCTCCACTTT. Translating it yields CASSRSGAHSPLHF.

This chain connects TRBV7-9 to TRBJ2-1; 11 bases are shared with TRBD2. The J segment lost 1 base and the V segment lost 9 bases, leaving 5 bases of the junction unmatched. Germline CDR1 SEHNR, CDR2 FQNEAQ (reference sequence). The CDR3 is made up of 15 amino acids. CDR3 coding DNA: TGTGCCAGTCTTAGCGGGAGGGGATCCTACAATGAGCAGTTCTTC. Amino acid sequence: CASLSGRGSYNEQFF. The whole variable domain, remainder taken from reference TRBV7-9 and TRBJ2-1, is DTGVSQNPRHKITKRGQNVTFRCDPISEHNRLYWYRQTLGQGPEFLTYFQNEAQLEKSRLLSDRFSAERPKGSFSTLEIQRTEQGDSAMYLCASLSGRGSYNEQFFGPGTRLTVL.

This clonotype came up many times. The chain recombines TRBV20-1 with TRBJ2-3; D may be TRBD1 or TRBD2 (5 bases each). Trimming shortened V by 7 bases and J by 2 bases, and 28 bases separated the two germline ends. Germline V lookup: CDR1 DFQATT, CDR2 SNEGSKA (reference sequence). The CDR3 has 18 amino acids. DNA of the CDR3: TGCAGTGGCAGGGACCCCCACGGAGACCCTCTCAACACAGATACGCAGTATTTT. It specifies CSGRDPHGDPLNTDTQYF.

This clonotype was observed a handful of times. This rearrangement joins TRBV5-1 to TRBJ2-3, with D possibly being TRBD2 (6 bases). The CDR3 contains 16 residues. Germline V lookup: CDR1 SGHRS, CDR2 YFSETQ. V was pared by 4 bases and J by 6 bases, with 21 bases between. CDR3 in DNA: TGCGCCAGCAGCCCTCAAGGGACTCCCGCCGGGGATACGCAGTATTTT. It is translated as CASSPQGTPAGDTQYF.